A selection of T cell receptor beta chains follows, all from one sample in a study of blood T cells in healthy people across ages. TCRdb recomputed calls from the 5' RACE reads with MiXCR, one row per CDR3 protein. The sample records 850,000 to 950,000 distinct CDR3 sequences, 25% to 30% being singletons. The sample consisted of blood. Receptors originate from a woman of 80 years or more in good health. Each CDR3 is given with its conserved first and last residue. The D gene is left open where the match is weak. Clone size is not always given. Where it is, it says once, few, many or a class for expanded clones.

>.|few|TRBJ2-6|TRBV6-5
TGTGCCAGCAGTTACTCGGCTTTCCCTTCTGGGGCCAACGTCCTGACTTTC
CASSYSAFPSGANVLTF
>.|.|TRBJ1-2|TRBV7-9
TGTGCCAGCAGCTTAGTGGACGAAAACTATGGCTACACCTTC
CASSLVDENYGYTF
>TRBD2|.|TRBJ2-1|TRBV20-1
TGCAGTGCTAGACCGACTAGCGGAAGGGAGCAGTTCTTC
CSARPTSGREQFF
>TRBD2|.|TRBJ2-5|TRBV6-6
TGTGCCAGCAGTTTCCCCGGGGGGAGCGGGGCGGAGACCCAGTACTTC
CASSFPGGSGAETQYF
>.|few|TRBJ1-5|TRBV21-1
TGTGCCAGCAGCCCACGTGACGGGGTCCCCGGTAGCAATCAGCCCCAGCATTTT
CASSPRDGVPGSNQPQHF
>.|many|TRBJ2-5|TRBV7-9
TGTGCCAGCAGCCGATCTATGCAGGGAGAGACCCAGTACTTC
CASSRSMQGETQYF
>.|.|TRBJ1-4|TRBV11-2
TGTGCCAGTGGGTACGGGGTTAAGGAAAAACTGTTTTTT
CASGYGVKEKLFF
>.|many|TRBJ2-7|TRBV6-6
TGTGCCAGCAGTTACCAGGGGACAACCTACGAGCAGTACTTC
CASSYQGTTYEQYF
>.|many|TRBJ2-3|TRBV7-8
TGTGCCAGCAGCCCTGAACTAGCATCAGATACGCAGTATTTT
CASSPELASDTQYF
>.|many|TRBJ1-5|TRBV5-1
TGCGCCAGCAGCTTGGGAGGGGCCAATCAGCCCCAGCATTTT
CASSLGGANQPQHF
>.|few|TRBJ1-1|TRBV20-1
TGCAGTGCTAGTTTGGGGGCTGGGGGGGGAGCTTTCTTT
CSASLGAGGGAFF
>.|.|TRBJ2-2|TRBV30
TGTGCCTGGAGCGAGCAGAGGACCGGGGAGCTGTTTTTT
CAWSEQRTGELFF
>TRBD1|.|TRBJ2-7|TRBV6-1
TGTGCCAGCAGTGAAAGAGCCAGGGGGACATCCGAGCAGTACTTC
CASSERARGTSEQYF
>TRBD1|few|TRBJ1-1|TRBV19
TGTGCCAGTAGAACACAGGGGGAAGCTTTCTTT
CASRTQGEAFF
>TRBD1|.|TRBJ1-2|TRBV2
TGTGCCAGCAGGATCGAGACAGGGGATGGCTACACCTTC
CASRIETGDGYTF
>TRBD1|.|TRBJ2-1|TRBV11-2
TGTGCCAGCAGCCCGGACAGGGTCATTTACAATGAGCAGTTCTTC
CASSPDRVIYNEQFF
>.|many|TRBJ2-7|TRBV3-1
TGTGCCAGCAGCCAGATGGGGGGGCACGAGCAGTACTTC
CASSQMGGHEQYF
>TRBD2|few|TRBJ2-3|TRBV7-8
TGTGCCAGCAGCTCCCAGCGGGGGGAAGTGTATTTT
CASSSQRGEVYF
>TRBD1|.|TRBJ1-1|TRBV18
TGTGCCAGCTCACCTAGACAGGGCTCTGAAGCTTTCTTT
CASSPRQGSEAFF
>.|.|TRBJ1-5|TRBV7-6
TGTGCCAGCAGCTTGGCGGATACACAGCCCCAGCATTTT
CASSLADTQPQHF
>TRBD2|many|TRBJ2-1|TRBV7-9
TGTGCCAGCAGCCCCACTAGCGGCCATGAGCAGTTCTTC
CASSPTSGHEQFF
>.|many|TRBJ2-7|TRBV18
TGTGCCAGCTCACCACCCTCGACCTACGAGCAGTACTTC
CASSPPSTYEQYF
>.|many|TRBJ1-2|TRBV6-5
TGTGCCAGCAGTTACGGGGGCTCGGGGTATGGCTACACCTTC
CASSYGGSGYGYTF
>TRBD2|.|TRBJ2-1|TRBV6-1
TGTGCCAGCAGCGAAGTAGCGGGGGCAACGCGTTCCCAGTTCTTC
CASSEVAGATRSQFF
>.|many|TRBJ2-5|TRBV27
TGTGCCAGCAGTAAAGGGAGCACGAGAGAGACCCAGTACTTC
CASSKGSTRETQYF
>.|.|TRBJ1-1|TRBV12-3/TRBV12-4
TGTACCAGCAGGATGAGTGGAGGTGGCACTGAAGCTTTCTTT
CTSRMSGGGTEAFF
>.|many|TRBJ2-2|TRBV21-1
TGTGCCAGCAGCAAGAGGAGAACCGGGGAGCTGTTTTTT
CASSKRRTGELFF
>.|.|TRBJ2-1|TRBV5-1
TGCGCCAGCAGGTTTTCCTACAATGAGCAGTTCTTC
CASRFSYNEQFF
>.|.|TRBJ1-5|TRBV7-9
TGTACCAGCAGCGCGACAGGTGGGGGCCTTAGCAATCAGCCCCAGCATTTT
CTSSATGGGLSNQPQHF
>TRBD1|.|TRBJ2-7|TRBV15
TGTGCCACCAGCCCGACAGGGCCCTACGAGCAGTACTTC
CATSPTGPYEQYF
>TRBD1|many|TRBJ1-2|TRBV5-1
TGCGCCAGCAGCCCTACGGACAGGGGATATGGCTACACCTTC
CASSPTDRGYGYTF
>.|many|TRBJ2-3|TRBV18
TGTGCCAGCTCACCACCGAGTAGGCAGAACACAGATACGCAGTATTTT
CASSPPSRQNTDTQYF
>TRBD1|.|TRBJ2-2|TRBV6-2/TRBV6-3
TGTGCCATCAGACAGGGGGCTGGCGGGGAGCTGTTTTTT
CAIRQGAGGELFF
>.|many|TRBJ2-5|TRBV7-2
TGTGCCAGCAGTTCCGGACAGATCCGAGAGACCCAGTACTTC
CASSSGQIRETQYF
>TRBD1|.|TRBJ2-7|TRBV25-1
TGTGCCAGCAGTGAATGGGGACAGAGCTACGAGCAGTACTTC
CASSEWGQSYEQYF